The entry below describes one T cell receptor beta chain. Its matching antigen is unknown. An end of the junction does not agree with germline; a read error may underlie this. The data belong to a study of circulating CD8 cells and anti-PD-1 response in melanoma. Study-wide findings and caveats: Previously treated and treatment-naive patients were pooled together.

Germline V gives CDR1 MNHEY, CDR2 SMNVEV (reference sequence). This CDR3 comprises 14 residues. Each library started from about 15 ng of total RNA using the QIAseq Immune Repertoire TCR panel. MiXCR, run by TCRdb on the reads, gives a single entry per CDR3 protein. This table holds almost 1,000 distinct CDR3 sequences, about a tenth found once. Live CD3+CD8+TCRalphabeta+ cells were sorted into four subsets by PD-1 and/or TIGIT. This receptor was identified in a human donor with melanoma. The sequences come from CD8+ T cells from PBMCs, collected at baseline or after one month of anti-PD-1 therapy (not recorded which). This rearrangement joins TRBV27 to TRBJ2-3; 11 bases are shared with TRBD2. In DNA, the CDR3 is TGTGCCAGTTCGGGACTAGCGGACGCAGATACGCAGTACTTT. This codes for CASSGLADADTQYF.